These 20 T cell receptor beta chains were sequenced from one sample in a study of response to subunit inactivated influenza vaccine listed by TCRdb under 2018. The library came from RT-PCR. The sequencer listed for this sample is Illumina HiSeq 2500. The public reads were run again by TCRdb, first through fastp at Q25 and then through MiXCR, and only productive beta chains were kept. Each CDR3 protein gets just one entry, which takes the most common genes and DNA from the rows behind it. Recorded for this sample are approximately 700,000 distinct CDR3 sequences; less than 20% of them occurred a single time. Clones ranked in the top ten supply roughly 12% of the sample. The sample in question was PBMCs from blood, obtained roughly 13 days after vaccination. Every receptor here comes from a man aged 50 to 59 who received an inactivated influenza vaccine. Donor details come from another sample of the same person, matched by shared clones.

This clonotype has just a few counts. The rearrangement uses TRBV9 and TRBJ1-3; D ambiguous. The germline V gene has CDR1 SGDLS and CDR2 YYNGEE. V was cut by 3 bases and J by 0 bases, with 7 bases left in between. CDR3 length: 14 residues. The CDR3 loop is CASSEDGSGNTIYF. CDR3 bases: TGTGCCAGCAGCGAGGACGGCTCTGGAAACACCATATATTTT.

Only a few counts were recorded for this clonotype. The chain couples TRBV4-3 to TRBJ1-6, with 7 positions matching TRBD1. Germline V lookup: CDR1 LGHNA, CDR2 YSLEER. The CDR3 is made up of 16 amino acids. V lost 0 bases to trimming and J lost 6 bases; unmatched junction nucleotides: 5. CDR3: CASSQDQQGRNSPLHF. The CDR3 DNA reads TGCGCCAGCAGCCAAGATCAACAGGGGCGTAATTCACCCCTCCACTTT.

This chain uses TRBV30 with TRBJ2-5; 7 bases are shared with TRBD1. Germline V CDR1 and CDR2: GTSNPN, SVGIG (reference sequence). There are 13 residues in the CDR3. Trimming removed 3 bases from V and 2 bases from J; junction bases left unmatched: 3. The CDR3 is CAWRLTGQETQYF. Here the CDR3 DNA reads TGTGCCTGGAGATTGACAGGGCAAGAGACCCAGTACTTC.

The chain links TRBV12-3 or TRBV12-4 to TRBJ2-1; D remains ambiguous. This CDR3 has 14 amino acids. Deletions cut 8 bases from V and 9 bases from J, with 20 bases between. CDR3 sequence (DNA): TGTGCCAGCTCCTTATCCGCGCGTGTAAGTGAGCAGTTCTTC. Translation gives CASSLSARVSEQFF.

This clonotype was observed at least ten times. The chain uses TRBV12-3 or TRBV12-4 and TRBJ2-7; no reliable D call. The V gene lost 6 bases and the J gene lost 1 base, with 10 bases spanning the gap. This CDR3 comprises 13 residues. The chain's CDR3 is CASRASGSYEQYF. CDR3 coding DNA: TGTGCCAGCAGGGCCTCCGGGTCCTACGAGCAGTACTTC.

This clonotype occurred a few times. The genes are TRBV5-1 and TRBJ2-5, with D possibly being TRBD1 (5 bases). The CDR3 contains 15 residues. Germline V gene data show CDR1 as SGHRS and CDR2 as YFSETQ. V lost 0 bases and J 4 bases, leaving 13 bases between the germline ends. CDR3 DNA sequence: TGCGCCAGCAGCTTGGGGCCTCCCCAGGGAGAGACCCAGTACTTC. Its protein product is CASSLGPPQGETQYF.

V and J are TRBV29-1 and TRBJ2-3, with 14 bases lining up with TRBD2. The CDR3 has 14 residues. Germline trimming cut 6 bases from V and 4 bases from J; bases unmatched to any gene: 3. Germline V gene data show CDR1 as SQVTM and CDR2 as ANQGSEA. The CDR3 DNA is TGCAGCGTGACTAGCGGGGGGGCGGCAGATACGCAGTATTTT. Its translation is CSVTSGGAADTQYF.

This clonotype has a count of ten or more. V gene TRBV5-1 combines with J gene TRBJ1-1; no clear D. Germline V CDR1 and CDR2: SGHRS, YFSETQ. This CDR3 contains 16 residues. Trimming removed 6 bases at V and 3 bases at J, with 21 bases between. DNA of the CDR3: TGCGCCAGCAACCCTTCGGTGACCCTTCGGGACACTGAAGCTTTCTTT. Its translation: CASNPSVTLRDTEAFF.

The rearrangement links TRBV29-1 to TRBJ2-7; 11 nucleotides line up with TRBD1. Germline CDR1 SQVTM, CDR2 ANQGSEA. The CDR3 covers 14 residues. J gave up 6 bases and V 6 bases, and 10 bases lay outside the gene matches. CDR3 coding DNA: TGCAGCGTAGAAAGGGACAGGGGGAGTTCCGAGCAGTACTTC. Translated: CSVERDRGSSEQYF.

This clonotype was found many times. The rearrangement joins TRBV10-3 to TRBJ2-1, with D perhaps matching TRBD2 (5 bases). The CDR3 contains 17 residues. The V gene lost 0 bases and the J gene lost 7 bases, with 19 bases spanning the gap. Germline V gene lookup returns CDR1 ENHRY and CDR2 SYGVKD. The CDR3 DNA follows: TGTGCCATCAGTGAGTCGCGGTTTTCCAGGAGAGGGAATGAGCAGTTCTTC. As protein: CAISESRFSRRGNEQFF.

In its sample, this clonotype was seen a few times. This chain connects TRBV11-2 to TRBJ2-3; D might be TRBD1 (6 bases). The CDR3 is 16 residues long. Germline-derived CDR1 and CDR2 are SGHAT and FQNNGV. Trimming shortened V by 5 bases and J by 0 bases, and 15 bases separated the two germline ends. The CDR3 nucleotides are TGTGCCAGCAGCAGGCACGGACAGACTAGCACAGATACGCAGTATTTT. It yields the protein CASSRHGQTSTDTQYF.

The gene calls are TRBV7-9 and TRBJ2-5; 8 positions agree with TRBD1. The germline CDR1 and CDR2 sequences are SEHNR and FQNEAQ (reference sequence). J lost 2 bases, V lost 3 bases, and 5 bases had no gene match. The CDR3 consists of 15 residues. CDR3 sequence: CASSFGDRIQETQYF. The CDR3 DNA sequence: TGTGCCAGCAGCTTTGGGGACAGGATTCAAGAGACCCAGTACTTC.

This clonotype has more than one count but fewer than ten. This chain uses TRBV29-1 with TRBJ2-1; TRBD1 agrees at 8 bases. This CDR3 has 12 residues. The ends lost 7 bases at V and 7 bases at J; junction bases unmatched: 6. Germline lookup yields CDR1 SQVTM and CDR2 ANQGSEA. CDR3 protein: CSGLTGANEQFF. The CDR3 coding sequence is TGCAGCGGGTTGACAGGGGCTAATGAGCAGTTCTTC.

This clonotype was recorded at least ten times. V gene TRBV29-1 combines with J gene TRBJ2-3; no firm D call. Trimming shortened V by 7 bases and J by 1 base, and 18 bases separated the two germline ends. The germline V gene encodes CDR1 SQVTM and CDR2 ANQGSEA. The CDR3 covers 15 residues. Written as DNA, the CDR3 is TGCAGCGGCCGGGCCTCCCAGCGAGGCACAGATACGCAGTATTTT. Translating gives CSGRASQRGTDTQYF.

This chain joins TRBV3-1 and TRBJ2-7; maybe TRBD1 (7 bases). The germline gives CDR1 LGHDT, CDR2 YNNKEL (reference sequence). The V end lost 0 bases, the J end lost 3 bases, and 12 bases lay between the germline ends. CDR3 length: 15 residues. CDR3 in amino acids: CASSQDAGQIYEQYF. Here the CDR3 DNA reads TGTGCCAGCAGCCAAGATGCGGGACAGATCTACGAGCAGTACTTC.

This chain uses TRBV2 with TRBJ2-3; 11 nucleotides align to TRBD2. CDR1 SNHLY and CDR2 FYNNEI come from the germline V gene. The CDR3 sequence is 20 residues long. V shed 4 bases and J 0 bases; nucleotides not matched to a gene: 15. The CDR3 DNA follows: TGTGCCAGCAGTGCCCCCGGGTTTACTAGCGGGGGATCTAGCACAGATACGCAGTATTTT. Protein sequence: CASSAPGFTSGGSSTDTQYF.

This clonotype has only a few counts. This chain links TRBV15 with TRBJ2-1, with no clear D. The CDR3 length is 12 residues. V was clipped by 1 base and J by 5 bases, with 3 bases between them. Germline CDR1 is LNHNV and CDR2 is YYDKDF (reference sequence). The CDR3 sequence: CATSRGHNEQFF. DNA of the CDR3: TGTGCCACCAGCAGAGGACACAATGAGCAGTTCTTC.

There are a few counts of this clonotype. This rearrangement joins TRBV20-1 to TRBJ2-1; D might be TRBD1 (6 bases). Trimming took 6 bases from V and 0 from J, leaving 15 bases between them. The CDR3 is 15 residues long. Germline V gene data show CDR1 as DFQATT and CDR2 as SNEGSKA (reference sequence). DNA of the CDR3: TGCAGTGCCCCAACACAGGGATTCTCCTACAATGAGCAGTTCTTC. Protein sequence: CSAPTQGFSYNEQFF.

The V call is TRBV9, the J call TRBJ2-7; no reliable D call. The germline V and J ends were trimmed by 3 bases and 2 bases, with 18 bases remaining between them. The CDR3 is made up of 16 amino acids. Germline lookup yields CDR1 SGDLS and CDR2 YYNGEE. This CDR3 is CASSGMRHRPTYEQYF. CDR3 in DNA: TGTGCCAGCAGCGGAATGAGACATCGACCTACCTACGAGCAGTACTTC. Looking up the rest from reference TRBV9 and TRBJ2-7 gives the full variable domain: DSGVTQTPKHLITATGQRVTLRCSPRSGDLSVYWYQQSLDQGLQFLIQYYNGEERAKGNILERFSAQQFPDLHSELNLSSLELGDSALYFCASSGMRHRPTYEQYFGPGTRLTVT.

In this sample, this clonotype turned up a few times. The rearrangement uses TRBV3-1 and TRBJ2-2; 7 bases are shared with TRBD1. Looked up from germline, CDR1 is LGHDT and CDR2 is YNNKEL (reference sequence). Trimming at V came to 3 bases and at J to 3 bases, leaving 7 bases not matched to a gene. This CDR3 has 16 residues. This CDR3 reads CASSQATGWYTGELFF. In nucleotides, the CDR3 is TGTGCCAGCAGCCAGGCGACAGGGTGGTACACCGGGGAGCTGTTTTTT.